The present T cell receptor beta chain was sequenced within a study of blood T cell repertoires in COVID-19. This clone was seen just once. The repertoire was sequenced with immunoSEQ multiplex PCR; TCRdb's copy has only in-frame clones and lacks some. The data show hundreds of thousands of clones, with 65% to 90% seen just once and roughly 7% held by the top ten. The J segment lost 8 bases and the V segment lost 5 bases, leaving 11 bases of the junction unmatched. The CDR3 is 17 amino acids. The V gene's germline CDR1 is SGHTA and CDR2 FQGNSA. Sequenced sample: peripheral blood. The source is a woman aged 50 to 65 with acute or convalescent COVID-19. V usage is TRBV7-2 and J usage is TRBJ2-3, with 15 bases that match TRBD2. In DNA, the CDR3 is TGTGCCAGCAGCGCCCGGACTAGCGGGGGGGCCCGAGGTACGCAGTATTTT. Protein product: CASSARTSGGARGTQYF.